This T cell receptor beta chain originates from a study of blood T cell repertoires in COVID-19. This table comes from immunoSEQ multiplex PCR, and its TCRdb copy is limited to in-frame clones, with some not included. The sample has over 200,000 clones, approximately 82% seen once; the top ten hold more than 6.5%. CDR3 length: 12 amino acids. The germline gives CDR1 SGHRS, CDR2 YFSETQ. V was clipped by 4 bases and J by 9 bases, with 11 bases between them. Sample: peripheral blood. The sequence derives from a man aged 35 to 55 with active or convalescent COVID-19. This sequence joins TRBV5-1 and TRBJ2-1; TRBD2 might be the D (6 bases). The CDR3 nucleotides are TGCGCCAGCAGCCCGGGACTCGGTGAGCAGTTCTTC. Protein product: CASSPGLGEQFF.